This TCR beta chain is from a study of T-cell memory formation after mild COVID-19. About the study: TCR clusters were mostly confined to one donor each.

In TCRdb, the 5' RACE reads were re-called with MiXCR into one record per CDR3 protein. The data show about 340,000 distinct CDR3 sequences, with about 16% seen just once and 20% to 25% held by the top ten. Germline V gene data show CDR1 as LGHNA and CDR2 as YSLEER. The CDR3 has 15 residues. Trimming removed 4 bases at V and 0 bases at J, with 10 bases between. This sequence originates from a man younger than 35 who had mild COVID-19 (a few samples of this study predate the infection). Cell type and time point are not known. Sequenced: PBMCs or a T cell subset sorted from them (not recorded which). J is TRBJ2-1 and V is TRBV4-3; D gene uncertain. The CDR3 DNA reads TGCGCCAGCAGCCCAGACTCGAGCTCCTACAATGAGCAGTTCTTC. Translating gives CASSPDSSSYNEQFF.